Listed below are T cell receptor beta chains from one sample, sequenced in a study of cytomegalovirus exposure and HLA in healthy donors. Using immunoSEQ multiplex PCR, the repertoire was profiled, and TCRdb retains in-frame clones only, with some absent. The sample comprises roughly 190,000 clones, approximately 80% of which are singletons, and about 2.3% rests with the top ten. What was sequenced was PBMCs. The receptors shown here come from a woman in her forties or fifties in good health and CMV-seronegative. Both conserved end residues are part of each CDR3. Fields, in order: V gene, J gene, clone size, D gene, CDR3 protein, CDR3 DNA. The D gene is left open where the match is weak. Size values are once, few and many counts, or a class for expanded clones, and some rows have none.

TRBV7-2	TRBJ2-1	once	TRBD1	CASSLASTGKQFF	TGTGCCAGCAGCTTAGCGTCGACAGGGAAGCAGTTCTTC
TRBV28	TRBJ1-2	NA	TRBD1	CASSRSTGGTSYGYTF	TGTGCCAGCAGTCGCTCTACAGGGGGAACATCCTATGGCTACACCTTC
TRBV11-2	TRBJ2-7	NA	NA	CASSSLRGSPTEQYF	TGTGCCAGCAGCTCGCTCCGGGGATCGCCTACGGAGCAGTACTTC
TRBV7-9	TRBJ2-2	NA	NA	CASSLLTAGSGELFF	TGTGCCAGCAGCTTACTTACAGCGGGTTCCGGGGAGCTGTTTTTT
TRBV6-4	TRBJ2-2	NA	NA	CASSDSGSGTGELFF	TGTGCCAGCAGTGACTCGGGGAGTGGTACCGGGGAGCTGTTTTTT
TRBV14	TRBJ2-7	NA	NA	CASSQDRRYQYF	TGTGCCAGCAGCCAAGATCGGAGGTACCAGTACTTC
TRBV13	TRBJ2-7	NA	TRBD1	CASRTGGFPSYEQYF	TGTGCCAGCAGGACAGGGGGCTTCCCTTCCTACGAGCAGTACTTC
TRBV30	TRBJ1-4	NA	NA	CAWSQDTLGEKLFF	TGTGCCTGGAGTCAGGACACCCTGGGAGAAAAACTGTTTTTT
TRBV7-2	TRBJ2-5	once	TRBD1	CASSGTTGGSKEQYF	TGTGCCAGCAGCGGAACGACAGGGGGCTCAAAAGAGCAGTACTTC
TRBV10-3	TRBJ2-1	NA	TRBD1	CAISPDRGHEQFF	TGTGCCATCAGCCCAGACAGGGGGCATGAGCAGTTCTTC
TRBV16	TRBJ1-4	NA	NA	CASSYPTDTLSGKLFF	TGTGCCAGCAGCTACCCGACGGACACCTTAAGTGGAAAACTGTTTTTT
TRBV18	TRBJ2-3	NA	NA	CASSPALGIGDTQYF	TGTGCCAGCTCACCGGCGCTCGGGATTGGGGATACGCAGTATTTT
TRBV27	TRBJ1-1	NA	NA	CASSFNALNTEAFF	TGTGCCAGCAGTTTCAATGCGCTGAACACTGAAGCTTTCTTT
TRBV9	TRBJ2-7	once	NA	CASSLRGDSLNAYEQYF	TGTGCCAGCAGCCTAAGAGGCGACAGCCTGAACGCCTACGAGCAGTACTTC
TRBV28	TRBJ1-5	NA	NA	CASSPYGTPYSNQPQHF	TGTGCCAGCAGTCCGTACGGGACACCATATAGCAATCAGCCCCAGCATTTT
TRBV7-2	TRBJ2-5	NA	NA	CASSGGQQETQYF	TGTGCCAGCAGCGGCGGACAGCAAGAGACCCAGTACTTC
TRBV6-6	TRBJ1-5	once	TRBD1	CASSLQGRKGNQPQHF	TGTGCCAGCAGTCTACAGGGGAGAAAGGGCAATCAGCCCCAGCATTTT
TRBV30	TRBJ1-4	NA	NA	CAWSVTGGSNEKLFF	TGTGCCTGGAGTGTAACGGGGGGCTCTAATGAAAAACTGTTTTTT
TRBV30	TRBJ1-1	once	NA	CAKRGVNTEAFF	TGTGCCAAACGGGGAGTCAACACTGAAGCTTTCTTT
TRBV15	TRBJ1-4	few	NA	CATSREPGATNEKLFF	TGTGCCACCAGCAGAGAACCGGGGGCAACTAATGAAAAACTGTTTTTT
TRBV29-1	TRBJ1-5	NA	NA	CSVGTPNQPQHF	TGCAGCGTCGGGACACCTAATCAGCCCCAGCATTTT
TRBV7-9	TRBJ2-2	once	TRBD2	CASKPGLAGPNTGELFF	TGTGCCAGCAAACCGGGACTAGCGGGCCCAAACACCGGGGAGCTGTTTTTT
TRBV18	TRBJ1-2	NA	TRBD1	CASSQLGEQGNYGYTF	TGTGCCAGCTCACAACTAGGGGAACAGGGGAACTATGGCTACACCTTC
TRBV30	TRBJ2-3	NA	NA	CACTTVATDTQYF	TGTGCCTGTACGACAGTAGCCACAGATACGCAGTATTTT
TRBV29-1	TRBJ1-2	NA	NA	CSVDYMWRVYGYTF	TGCAGCGTGGACTACATGTGGCGGGTCTATGGCTACACCTTC
TRBV5-1	TRBJ2-3	NA	NA	CASSPRGASSTDTQYF	TGCGCCAGCAGCCCCAGGGGGGCGTCTAGCACAGATACGCAGTATTTT
TRBV18	TRBJ2-1	NA	TRBD1	CASSRSGQAPNEQFF	TGTGCCAGCTCAAGAAGCGGACAGGCCCCCAATGAGCAGTTCTTC
TRBV4-3	TRBJ1-1	few	TRBD1	CASSQKGQANTEAFF	TGCGCCAGCAGCCAAAAAGGACAGGCTAACACTGAAGCTTTCTTT
TRBV21-1	TRBJ1-5	NA	NA	CASSKNGDSNNQPQHF	TGTGCCAGCAGCAAAAACGGAGACAGTAACAATCAGCCCCAGCATTTT
TRBV6-5	TRBJ2-7	few	NA	CASSTGMGSYEQYF	TGTGCCAGCAGTACAGGGATGGGGTCCTACGAGCAGTACTTC
TRBV19	TRBJ2-5	few	NA	CASSIDPRETQYF	TGTGCCAGTAGTATAGATCCGAGGGAGACCCAGTACTTC
TRBV15	TRBJ1-5	NA	NA	CATGKVQGNQPQHF	TGTGCCACCGGTAAAGTCCAGGGCAATCAGCCCCAGCATTTT
TRBV30	TRBJ1-1	NA	TRBD1	CAWTGGPTEAFF	TGTGCCTGGACAGGGGGCCCCACTGAAGCTTTCTTT
TRBV11-2	TRBJ1-6	few	NA	CASSLERNSPLHF	TGTGCCAGCAGCTTAGAGAGGAATTCACCCCTCCACTTT
TRBV4-3	TRBJ1-2	NA	NA	CASSQIASSNYGYTF	TGCGCCAGCAGCCAAATAGCAAGCAGTAACTATGGCTACACCTTC
TRBV5-6	TRBJ1-5	NA	NA	CASSLLAGQPQHF	TGTGCCAGCAGCTTGTTAGCGGGTCAGCCCCAGCATTTT
TRBV9	TRBJ2-7	NA	TRBD2	CASSPRGREDPYEQYF	TGTGCCAGCAGCCCCCGCGGGAGGGAGGACCCCTACGAGCAGTACTTC
TRBV5-1	TRBJ2-7	NA	NA	CASARLEKYEQYF	TGCGCCAGCGCCCGACTAGAAAAGTACGAGCAGTACTTC
TRBV29-1	TRBJ2-7	NA	TRBD2	CSVEVAGGSYEQYF	TGCAGCGTTGAAGTAGCGGGAGGTTCGTACGAGCAGTACTTC
TRBV15	TRBJ2-5	NA	NA	CATSRDSQETQYF	TGTGCCACCAGCAGAGATAGCCAAGAGACCCAGTACTTC
TRBV28	TRBJ1-4	NA	NA	CASSSGTVNEKLFF	TGTGCCAGCTCCTCCGGAACAGTTAATGAAAAACTGTTTTTT
TRBV5-8	TRBJ1-1	NA	NA	CASSLDTGQANTEAFF	TGTGCCAGCAGCTTGGATACAGGCCAGGCGAACACTGAAGCTTTCTTT
TRBV6-1	TRBJ1-2	NA	NA	CASISRGETNYGYTF	TGTGCCAGCATTTCCCGGGGGGAAACGAACTATGGCTACACCTTC